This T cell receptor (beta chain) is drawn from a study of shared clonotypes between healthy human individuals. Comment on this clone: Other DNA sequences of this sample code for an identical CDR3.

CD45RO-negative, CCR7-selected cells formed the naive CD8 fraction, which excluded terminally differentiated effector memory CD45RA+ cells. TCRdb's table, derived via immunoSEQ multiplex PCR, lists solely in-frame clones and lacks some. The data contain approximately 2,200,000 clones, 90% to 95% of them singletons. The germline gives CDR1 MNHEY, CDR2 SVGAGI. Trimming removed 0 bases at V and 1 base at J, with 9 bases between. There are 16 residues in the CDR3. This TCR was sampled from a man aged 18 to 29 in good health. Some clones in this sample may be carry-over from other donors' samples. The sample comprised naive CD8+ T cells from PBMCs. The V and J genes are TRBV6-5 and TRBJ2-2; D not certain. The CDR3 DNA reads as TGTGCCAGCAGTTACTCGATGGGCGGGAACACCGGGGAGCTGTTTTTT. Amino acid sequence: CASSYSMGGNTGELFF.